This TCR beta chain was sequenced during a study of T cell repertoires in cytomegalovirus infection. Points from the study as a whole: The ex vivo response showed dominance by HLA-C-restricted CMV-specific TCR beta clonotypes.

TCRdb reanalysed the reads using MiXCR and keeps one entry per CDR3 protein. The repertoire holds hundreds of thousands of distinct CDR3 sequences, with roughly a tenth as singletons. CDR1 and CDR2 (germline): SGHDN, FVKESK. V gave up 4 bases and J gave up 0 bases; unmatched junction bases: 10. The CDR3 extends over 17 amino acids. A note on this clonotype: What it recognizes is unknown.

Sequenced material: PBMCs. This receptor was taken from a human donor in good health (CMV status not recorded). Some clones in this sample may be carry-over from other donors' samples. J is TRBJ2-5 and V is TRBV14, with 8 bases matching TRBD1. CDR3 loop: CASSLLGQGQYQETQYF. The CDR3 region has the DNA TGTGCCAGCAGCCTCCTCGGACAGGGCCAGTACCAAGAGACCCAGTACTTC.